Listed below are T cell receptor beta chains from one sample, sequenced in a study of T-cell memory formation after mild COVID-19. TCRdb re-analysed the 5' RACE reads in MiXCR, keeping a single row per CDR3 protein. Of some 150,000 distinct CDR3 sequences in the sample, roughly 19% were seen once. Sample: PBMCs or a T cell subset sorted from them (not recorded which). The receptors were sampled from an adult woman who had mild COVID-19 (a few samples of this study predate the infection). Cell type and time point are not known. CDR3s include the opening cysteine and the closing phenylalanine or tryptophan. Each record gives: J gene, clone size, D gene, V gene, CDR3 DNA, CDR3 protein. D genes are given only for firm matches. Where a row states a size, it is once, few, many or the class of an expanded clone; other rows omit it.

>TRBJ2-1|.|TRBD2|TRBV7-2
TGTGCCAGCAGCTTAGTGCGGACTAGCGGGCAAAAGTTCTTC
CASSLVRTSGQKFF
>TRBJ2-7|.|.|TRBV7-9
TGTGCCAGCAGCTTAATCCCAGGGACCGAGCAGTACTTC
CASSLIPGTEQYF
>TRBJ1-5|.|.|TRBV6-5
TGTGCCAGCAGTACCAGAGATCAGCCCCAGCATTTT
CASSTRDQPQHF
>TRBJ2-2|many|TRBD2|TRBV6-2/TRBV6-3
TGTGCCAGCCTACCTACCGGATTGGGGGGGAGCGGGGAGCTGTTTTTT
CASLPTGLGGSGELFF
>TRBJ1-1|.|.|TRBV3-1
TGTGCCAGCAGCCAAGGTAACGGGGCTGACACTGAAGCTTTCTTT
CASSQGNGADTEAFF
>TRBJ1-5|few|TRBD1|TRBV7-8
TGTGCCAGCAGCATTTTGGGACAGGGACGAAATAGCAATCAGCCCCAGCATTTT
CASSILGQGRNSNQPQHF
>TRBJ1-1|many|.|TRBV11-2
TGTGCCAGCAGCTTACAGCAGGGGAACACTGAAGCTTTCTTT
CASSLQQGNTEAFF
>TRBJ2-2|few|.|TRBV29-1
TGCAGCGTTGGGGGGGCCGCGAACACCGGGGAGCTGTTTTTT
CSVGGAANTGELFF
>TRBJ2-2|few|.|TRBV7-3
TGTGCCAGCAGCCCCGGACAGAGCACCGGGGAGCTGTTTTTT
CASSPGQSTGELFF
>TRBJ2-7|.|TRBD2|TRBV6-2/TRBV6-3
TGTGCCAGCAGGCGGGACGGGGGGACCTACGAGCAGTACTTC
CASRRDGGTYEQYF
>TRBJ1-5|.|TRBD1|TRBV19
TGTGCCAGTGGGGGGACAGGGACTCAGCCCCAGCATTTT
CASGGTGTQPQHF
>TRBJ1-5|few|TRBD1|TRBV6-2/TRBV6-3
TGTGCCAGCAGCCGCCGACTGGTGACAGGGCCTGGGGGGCCCCAGCATTTT
CASSRRLVTGPGGPQHF
>TRBJ2-3|.|.|TRBV6-6
TGTGCCAGCAGTGAGGGGTTGGCACAGTATTTT
CASSEGLAQYF
>TRBJ2-5|many|TRBD2|TRBV20-1
TGCAGTGCCCCGAAGGGAGGGAAGGAGACCCAGTACTTC
CSAPKGGKETQYF
>TRBJ2-3|few|.|TRBV29-1
TGCAGCGTTGAACAGATTACAGATACGCAGTATTTT
CSVEQITDTQYF
>TRBJ1-2|.|TRBD1|TRBV12-3/TRBV12-4
TGTGCCAGCAGTACAGGGGGCGCCAACTATGGCTACACCTTC
CASSTGGANYGYTF
>TRBJ2-5|few|TRBD2|TRBV20-1
TGCAGTGCCCCCCTAGCGGGAGAGACCCAGTACTTC
CSAPLAGETQYF
>TRBJ2-3|.|.|TRBV6-5
TGTGCCAGCAGTTACAGCGGGTTTCGAGAAGATACGCAGTATTTT
CASSYSGFREDTQYF
>TRBJ2-1|few|.|TRBV3-1
TGTGCCAGCAGCCTAGCGCGCACCGGACACATTGAGCAGTTCTTC
CASSLARTGHIEQFF
>TRBJ1-1|many|.|TRBV11-2
TGTGCCAGCAGCTTACAGGGGACCCTGCTGGGCACTGAAGCTTTCTTT
CASSLQGTLLGTEAFF